These 4 T cell receptor beta chains came from one sample sequenced in a study of T cells after yellow fever vaccination. Using its own MiXCR run on the 5' RACE reads, TCRdb lists one record per CDR3 protein. The data hold fewer than 400,000 distinct CDR3 sequences, with 9.5% to 12% observed a single time. This material consisted of CD4+ T cells sorted from PBMCs, taken 45 days after the yellow fever booster vaccination. These receptors were collected from a man between 18 and 29 years old who received the YFV17D yellow fever vaccine.

This clonotype was recorded at least ten times. This rearrangement joins TRBV4-3 to TRBJ2-5; tentatively, D is TRBD2 (7 bases). The CDR3 consists of 14 residues. V was cut by 1 base and J by 5 bases, with 11 bases left in between. From germline, CDR1 is LGHNA and CDR2 YSLEER. CDR3 bases: TGCGCCAGCAGCCAAGGGGGGGGCGGCGAGACCCAGTACTTC. Protein sequence: CASSQGGGGETQYF.

The J gene is TRBJ2-5, the V gene TRBV20-1, with D hard to call. Germline V gene data show CDR1 as DFQATT and CDR2 as SNEGSKA (reference sequence). The CDR3 consists of 11 residues. Trimming stripped 0 bases from V and 7 bases from J, with 6 bases between. CDR3 sequence reads: CSARDWGTQYF. CDR3 in DNA: TGCAGTGCTAGAGACTGGGGGACCCAGTACTTC.

There are a few counts of this clonotype. The CDR3, as DNA: TGCGCCAGCAGCCCCCGGGCAGGGTTGGTGAATGAGCAGTTCTTC. This sequence encodes CASSPRAGLVNEQFF. V gene TRBV5-1 combines with J gene TRBJ2-1; a possible D gene is TRBD1 (5 bases). The germline V gene has CDR1 SGHRS and CDR2 YFSETQ. Trimming removed 4 bases from V and 7 bases from J, with 18 bases in between. The CDR3 runs 15 residues.

CDR3 DNA: TGTGCCAGCAGTTACTCGAGCAGGGGCAAAGAGACCCAGTACTTC. It translates to CASSYSSRGKETQYF. The V call is TRBV6-5, the J call TRBJ2-5, with a tentative D call TRBD1 (6 bases). Germline V gene lookup returns CDR1 MNHEY and CDR2 SVGAGI. The CDR3 has 15 amino acids. V was shortened by 0 bases and J by 3 bases, with 11 bases between the two germline ends.